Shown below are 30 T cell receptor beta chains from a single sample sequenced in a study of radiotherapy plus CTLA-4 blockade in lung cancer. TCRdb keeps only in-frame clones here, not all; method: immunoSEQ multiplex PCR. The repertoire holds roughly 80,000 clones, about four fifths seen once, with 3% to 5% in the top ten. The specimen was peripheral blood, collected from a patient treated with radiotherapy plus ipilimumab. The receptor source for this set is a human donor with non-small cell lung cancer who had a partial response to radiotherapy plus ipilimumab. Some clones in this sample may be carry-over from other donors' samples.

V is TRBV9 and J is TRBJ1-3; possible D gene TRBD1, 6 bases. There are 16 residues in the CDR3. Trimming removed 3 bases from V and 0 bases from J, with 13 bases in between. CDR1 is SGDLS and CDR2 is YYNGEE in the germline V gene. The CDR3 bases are TGTGCCAGCAGCGACAGACAGGTTATCTCTGGAAACACCATATATTTT. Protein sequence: CASSDRQVISGNTIYF.

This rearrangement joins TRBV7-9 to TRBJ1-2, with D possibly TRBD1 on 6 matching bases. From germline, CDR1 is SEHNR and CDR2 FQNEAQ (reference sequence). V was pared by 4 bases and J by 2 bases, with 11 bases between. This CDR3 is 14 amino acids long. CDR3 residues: CASSSDRPNYGYTF. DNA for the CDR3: TGTGCCAGCAGCTCGGACAGACCCAACTATGGCTACACCTTC.

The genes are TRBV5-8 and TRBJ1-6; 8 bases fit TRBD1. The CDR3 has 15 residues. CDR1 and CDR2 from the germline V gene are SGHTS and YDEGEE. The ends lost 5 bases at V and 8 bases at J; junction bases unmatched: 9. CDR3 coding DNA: TGTGCCAGCAGGGGGACCGGGACAGGATATTCACCCCTCCACTTT. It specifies CASRGTGTGYSPLHF.

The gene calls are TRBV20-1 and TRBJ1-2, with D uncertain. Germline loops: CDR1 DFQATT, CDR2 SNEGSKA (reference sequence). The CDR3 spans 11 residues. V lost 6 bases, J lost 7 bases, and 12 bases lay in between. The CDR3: CSASVGGGYTF. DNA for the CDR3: TGCAGTGCGAGTGTCGGAGGTGGCTACACCTTC.

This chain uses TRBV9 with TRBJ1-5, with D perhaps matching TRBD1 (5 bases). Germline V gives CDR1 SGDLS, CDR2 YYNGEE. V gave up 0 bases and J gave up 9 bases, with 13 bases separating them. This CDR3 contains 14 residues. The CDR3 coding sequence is TGTGCCAGCAGCGTAGCAGGGCAGGGATCGCCCCAGCATTTT. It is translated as CASSVAGQGSPQHF. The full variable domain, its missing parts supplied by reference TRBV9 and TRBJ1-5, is DSGVTQTPKHLITATGQRVTLRCSPRSGDLSVYWYQQSLDQGLQFLIQYYNGEERAKGNILERFSAQQFPDLHSELNLSSLELGDSALYFCASSVAGQGSPQHFGDGTRLSIL.

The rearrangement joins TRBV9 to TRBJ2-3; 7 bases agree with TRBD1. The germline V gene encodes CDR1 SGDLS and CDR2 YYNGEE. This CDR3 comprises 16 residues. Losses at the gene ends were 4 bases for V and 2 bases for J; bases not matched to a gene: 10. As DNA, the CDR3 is TGTGCCAGCAGCCTTCGGACAGGAAGGGTCACAGATACGCAGTATTTT. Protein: CASSLRTGRVTDTQYF.

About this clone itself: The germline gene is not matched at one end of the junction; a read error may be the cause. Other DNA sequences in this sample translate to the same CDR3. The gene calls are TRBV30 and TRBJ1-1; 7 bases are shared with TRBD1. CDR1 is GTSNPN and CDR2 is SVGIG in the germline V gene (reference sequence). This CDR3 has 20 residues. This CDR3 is CAWSVYRGETRKRINTEAFF. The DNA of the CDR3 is TGTGCCTGGAGTGTGTACAGGGGTGAAACTCGGAAAAGGATAAACACTGAGGCTTTCTTT.

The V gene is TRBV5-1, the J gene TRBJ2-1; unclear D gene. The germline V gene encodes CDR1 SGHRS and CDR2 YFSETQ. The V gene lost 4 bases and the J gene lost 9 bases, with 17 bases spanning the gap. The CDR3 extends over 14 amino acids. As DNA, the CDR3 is TGCGCCAGCAGCGTTCTACGAAGAGATGGTGAGCAGTTCTTC. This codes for CASSVLRRDGEQFF.

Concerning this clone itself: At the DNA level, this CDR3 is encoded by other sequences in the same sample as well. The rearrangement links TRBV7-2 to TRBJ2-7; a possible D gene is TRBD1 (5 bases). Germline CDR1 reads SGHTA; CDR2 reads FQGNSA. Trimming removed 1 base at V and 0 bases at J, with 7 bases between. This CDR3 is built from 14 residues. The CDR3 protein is CASSLGGTSYEQYF. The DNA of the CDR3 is TGTGCCAGCAGCTTAGGGGGCACCTCCTACGAGCAGTACTTC.

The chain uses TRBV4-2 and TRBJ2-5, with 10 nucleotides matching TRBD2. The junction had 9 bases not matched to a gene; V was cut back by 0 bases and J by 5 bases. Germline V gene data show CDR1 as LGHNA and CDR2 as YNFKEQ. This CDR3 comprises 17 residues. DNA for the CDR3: TGTGCCAGCAGCCAAGAGGGGTCTAGCGGGAGAGGTGAGACCCAGTACTTC. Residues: CASSQEGSSGRGETQYF.

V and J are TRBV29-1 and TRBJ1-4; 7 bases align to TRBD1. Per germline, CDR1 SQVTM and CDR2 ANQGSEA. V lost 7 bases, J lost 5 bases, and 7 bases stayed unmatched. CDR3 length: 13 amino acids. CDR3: CSGRQGLNEKLFF. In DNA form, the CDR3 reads TGCAGCGGGCGACAGGGTTTAAATGAAAAACTGTTTTTT.

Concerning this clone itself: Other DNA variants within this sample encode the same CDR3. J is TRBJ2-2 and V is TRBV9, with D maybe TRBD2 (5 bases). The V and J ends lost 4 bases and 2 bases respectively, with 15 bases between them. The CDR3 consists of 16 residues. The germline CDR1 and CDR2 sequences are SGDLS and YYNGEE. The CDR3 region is CASSIAPGINTGELFF. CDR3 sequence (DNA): TGTGCCAGCAGCATTGCACCGGGGATAAACACCGGGGAGCTGTTTTTT. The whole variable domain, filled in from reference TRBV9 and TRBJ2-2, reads DSGVTQTPKHLITATGQRVTLRCSPRSGDLSVYWYQQSLDQGLQFLIQYYNGEERAKGNILERFSAQQFPDLHSELNLSSLELGDSALYFCASSIAPGINTGELFFGEGSRLTVL.

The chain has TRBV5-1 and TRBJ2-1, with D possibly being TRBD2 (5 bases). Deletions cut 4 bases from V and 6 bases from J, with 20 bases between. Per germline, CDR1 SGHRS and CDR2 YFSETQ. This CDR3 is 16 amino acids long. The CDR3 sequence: CASSVRVGETFNEQFF. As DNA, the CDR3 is TGCGCCAGCAGCGTCCGAGTCGGGGAAACCTTCAATGAGCAGTTCTTC.

CDR3 sequence (DNA): TGTGCCAGCAGTGAAACACCCCATCCGTTCTTC. Protein product: CASSETPHPFF. The rearrangement links TRBV6-5 to TRBJ2-1; no definite D call. CDR3 length: 11 amino acids. Deletions cut 5 bases from V and 15 bases from J, with 14 bases between. Germline V gene data show CDR1 as MNHEY and CDR2 as SVGAGI.

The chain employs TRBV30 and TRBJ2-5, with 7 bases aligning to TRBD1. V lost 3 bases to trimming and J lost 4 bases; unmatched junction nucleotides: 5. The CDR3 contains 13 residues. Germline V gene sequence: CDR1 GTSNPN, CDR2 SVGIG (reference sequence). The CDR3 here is CAWSHRGRETQYF. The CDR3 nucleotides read TGTGCCTGGAGCCACAGGGGTAGAGAGACCCAGTACTTC.

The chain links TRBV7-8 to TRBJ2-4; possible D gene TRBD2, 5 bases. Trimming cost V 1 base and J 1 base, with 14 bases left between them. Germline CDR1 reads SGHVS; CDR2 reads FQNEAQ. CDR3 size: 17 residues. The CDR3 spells CASSLVGAGGAKNIQYF. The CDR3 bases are TGTGCCAGCAGCTTAGTAGGCGCGGGCGGGGCCAAAAACATTCAGTACTTC.

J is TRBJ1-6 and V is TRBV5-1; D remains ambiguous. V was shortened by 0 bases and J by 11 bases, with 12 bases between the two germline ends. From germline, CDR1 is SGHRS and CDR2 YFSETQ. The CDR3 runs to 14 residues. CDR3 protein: CASSLALLLAPLHF. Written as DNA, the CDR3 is TGCGCCAGCAGCTTGGCTCTCCTTCTAGCACCCCTCCACTTT.

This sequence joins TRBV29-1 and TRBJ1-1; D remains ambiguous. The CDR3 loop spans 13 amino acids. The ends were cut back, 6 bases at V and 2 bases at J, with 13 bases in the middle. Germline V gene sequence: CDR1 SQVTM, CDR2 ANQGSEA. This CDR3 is CSVGLRGNTEAFF. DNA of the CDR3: TGCAGCGTCGGTCTTCGCGGAAACACTGAAGCTTTCTTT.

This CDR3 reads CASSQPDSLNEQFF. The CDR3 DNA reads TGCGCCAGCAGCCAGCCGGACAGTTTGAATGAGCAGTTCTTC. The chain couples TRBV4-3 to TRBJ2-1; perhaps TRBD1 as D (6 bases). CDR1 and CDR2 (germline): LGHNA, YSLEER. This CDR3 region has 14 residues. V was pared by 3 bases and J by 7 bases, with 13 bases between.

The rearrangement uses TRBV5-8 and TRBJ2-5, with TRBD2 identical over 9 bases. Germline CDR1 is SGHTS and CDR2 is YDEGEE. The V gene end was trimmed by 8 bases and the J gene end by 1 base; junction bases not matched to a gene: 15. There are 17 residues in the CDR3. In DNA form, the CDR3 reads TGTGCCAGTGTGAAAAGCTGGCGGGGGGGAAGCCAAGAGACCCAGTACTTC. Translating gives CASVKSWRGGSQETQYF.

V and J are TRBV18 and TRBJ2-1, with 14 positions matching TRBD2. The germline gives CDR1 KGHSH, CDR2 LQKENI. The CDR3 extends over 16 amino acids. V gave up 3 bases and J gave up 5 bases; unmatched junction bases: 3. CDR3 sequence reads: CASSPGLAGANNEQFF. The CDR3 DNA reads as TGTGCCAGCTCACCGGGACTAGCGGGGGCGAACAATGAGCAGTTCTTC. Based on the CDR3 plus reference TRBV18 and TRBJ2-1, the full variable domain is NAGVMQNPRHLVRRRGQEARLRCSPMKGHSHVYWYRQLPEEGLKFMVYLQKENIIDESGMPKERFSAEFPKEGPSILRIQQVVRGDSAAYFCASSPGLAGANNEQFFGPGTRLTVL.

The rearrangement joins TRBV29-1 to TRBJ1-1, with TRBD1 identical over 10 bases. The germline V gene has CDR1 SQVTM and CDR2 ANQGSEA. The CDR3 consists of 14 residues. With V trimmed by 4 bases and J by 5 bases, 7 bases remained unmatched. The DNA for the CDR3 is TGCAGCGTTGTTGGGACAGGGGTGGGGACTGAAGCTTTCTTT. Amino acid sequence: CSVVGTGVGTEAFF.

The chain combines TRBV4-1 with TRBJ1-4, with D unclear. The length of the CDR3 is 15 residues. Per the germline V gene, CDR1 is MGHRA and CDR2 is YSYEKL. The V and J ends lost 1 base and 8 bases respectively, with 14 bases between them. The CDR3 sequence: CASSQGWVGGEKLFF. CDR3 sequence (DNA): TGCGCCAGCAGCCAAGGATGGGTTGGAGGAGAAAAACTGTTTTTT.

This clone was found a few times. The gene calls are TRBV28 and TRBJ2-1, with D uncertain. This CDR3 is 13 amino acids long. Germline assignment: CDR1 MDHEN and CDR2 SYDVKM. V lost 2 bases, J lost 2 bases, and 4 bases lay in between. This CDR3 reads CASSLAPYNEQFF. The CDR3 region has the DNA TGTGCCAGCAGTTTAGCGCCCTACAATGAGCAGTTCTTC.

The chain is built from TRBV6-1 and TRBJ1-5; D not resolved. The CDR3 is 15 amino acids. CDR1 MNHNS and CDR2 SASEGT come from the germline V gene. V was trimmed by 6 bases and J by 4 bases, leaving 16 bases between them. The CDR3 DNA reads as TGTGCCAGCAGACGAACAGCTCTCCGAAATCAGCCCCAGCATTTT. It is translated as CASRRTALRNQPQHF.

In DNA form, the CDR3 reads TGTGCCAGCAGTGCCTCCTGGACAACCGGGGAGCTGTTTTTT. Its translation is CASSASWTTGELFF. The chain uses TRBV6-4 and TRBJ2-2; D is possibly TRBD1 (5 bases). The V and J ends lost 4 bases and 5 bases respectively, with 11 bases between them. Germline V CDR1 and CDR2: MRHNA, SNTAGT. The CDR3 totals 14 residues.

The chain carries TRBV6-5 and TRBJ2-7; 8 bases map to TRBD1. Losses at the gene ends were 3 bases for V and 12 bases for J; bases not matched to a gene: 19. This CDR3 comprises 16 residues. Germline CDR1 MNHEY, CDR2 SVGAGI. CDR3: CASSYRQGRTPLDRYF. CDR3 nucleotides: TGTGCCAGCAGTTATAGACAGGGGCGAACCCCTCTGGACCGGTACTTC.

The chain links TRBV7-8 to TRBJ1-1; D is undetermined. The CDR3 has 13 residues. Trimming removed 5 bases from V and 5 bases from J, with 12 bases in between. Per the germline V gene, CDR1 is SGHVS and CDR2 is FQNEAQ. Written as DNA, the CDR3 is TGTGCCAGCAGCAGAACGGGTTATACTGAAGCTTTCTTT. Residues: CASSRTGYTEAFF. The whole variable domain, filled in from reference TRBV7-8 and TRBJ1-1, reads GAGVSQSPRYKVAKRGQDVALRCDPISGHVSLFWYQQALGQGPEFLTYFQNEAQLDKSGLPSDRFFAERPEGSVSTLKIQRTQQEDSAVYLCASSRTGYTEAFFGQGTRLTVV.

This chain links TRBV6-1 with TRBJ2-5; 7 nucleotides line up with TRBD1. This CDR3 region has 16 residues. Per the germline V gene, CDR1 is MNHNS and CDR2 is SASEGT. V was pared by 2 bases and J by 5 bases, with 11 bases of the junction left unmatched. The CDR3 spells CASSEYGDRDYETQYF. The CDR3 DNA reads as TGTGCCAGCAGTGAATACGGTGACAGGGATTACGAGACCCAGTACTTC.

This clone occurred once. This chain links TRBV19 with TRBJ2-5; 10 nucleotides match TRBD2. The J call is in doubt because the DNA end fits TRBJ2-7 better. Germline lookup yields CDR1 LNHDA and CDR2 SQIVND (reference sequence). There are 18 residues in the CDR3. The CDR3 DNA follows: TGTGCCAGTAGTAAGGGCCTACCGAGCGGGGGGGCCAGCTACGAGCAGTACTTC. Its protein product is CASSKGLPSGGASYEQYF.